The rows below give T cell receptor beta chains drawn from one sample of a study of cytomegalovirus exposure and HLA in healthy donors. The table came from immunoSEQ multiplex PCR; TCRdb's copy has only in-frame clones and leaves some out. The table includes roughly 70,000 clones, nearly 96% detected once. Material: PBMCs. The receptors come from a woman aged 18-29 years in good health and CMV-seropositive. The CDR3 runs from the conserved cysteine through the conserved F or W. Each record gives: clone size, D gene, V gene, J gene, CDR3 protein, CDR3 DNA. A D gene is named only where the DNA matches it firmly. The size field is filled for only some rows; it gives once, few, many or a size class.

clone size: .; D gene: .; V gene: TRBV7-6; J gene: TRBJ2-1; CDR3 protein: CASSLVTGDSYNEQFF; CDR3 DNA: TGTGCCAGCAGCTTAGTAACGGGGGACTCCTACAATGAGCAGTTCTTC
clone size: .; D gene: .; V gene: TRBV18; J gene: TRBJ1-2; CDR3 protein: CASAKDSNGYTF; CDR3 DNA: TGTGCCAGCGCGAAGGACAGCAATGGCTACACCTTC
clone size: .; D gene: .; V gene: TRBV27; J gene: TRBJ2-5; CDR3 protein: CASSFSGRQETQYF; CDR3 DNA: TGTGCCAGCAGTTTTTCAGGCAGACAAGAGACCCAGTACTTC
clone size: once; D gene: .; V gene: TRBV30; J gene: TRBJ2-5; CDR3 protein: CAWSVELQETQYF; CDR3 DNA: TGTGCCTGGAGTGTAGAACTACAAGAGACCCAGTACTTC
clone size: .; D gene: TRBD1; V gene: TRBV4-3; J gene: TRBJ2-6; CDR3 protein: CASSQETGSGANVLTF; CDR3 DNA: TGCGCCAGCAGCCAAGAGACAGGGTCTGGGGCCAACGTCCTGACTTTC
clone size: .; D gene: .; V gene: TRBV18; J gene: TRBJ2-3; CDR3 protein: CASSPGLGRDTQYF; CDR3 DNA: TGTGCCAGCTCACCAGGTCTGGGGAGAGATACGCAGTATTTT
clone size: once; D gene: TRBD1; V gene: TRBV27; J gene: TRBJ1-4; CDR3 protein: CASRRTGTGNEKLFF; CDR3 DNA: TGTGCCAGCAGACGGACCGGGACAGGGAATGAAAAACTGTTTTTT
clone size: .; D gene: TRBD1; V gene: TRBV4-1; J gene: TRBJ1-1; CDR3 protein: CASSLGGTGTMNTEAFF; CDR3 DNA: TGCGCCAGCAGCCTGGGGGGGACAGGGACGATGAACACTGAAGCTTTCTTT
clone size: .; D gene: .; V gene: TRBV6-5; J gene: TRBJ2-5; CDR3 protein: CASSYGVRGRETQYF; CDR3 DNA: TGTGCCAGCAGTTACGGGGTCAGGGGGAGGGAGACCCAGTACTTC
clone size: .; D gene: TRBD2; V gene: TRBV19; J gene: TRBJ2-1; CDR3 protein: CASKIAGGPLNEQFF; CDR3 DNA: TGTGCCAGTAAAATAGCGGGAGGGCCCCTCAATGAGCAGTTCTTC
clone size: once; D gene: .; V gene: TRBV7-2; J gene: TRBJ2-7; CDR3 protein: CASSSGISSYEQYF; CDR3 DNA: TGTGCCAGCAGTTCCGGGATTAGCTCCTACGAGCAGTACTTC
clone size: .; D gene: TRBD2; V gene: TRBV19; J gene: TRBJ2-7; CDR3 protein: CASSPWTSGSYEQYF; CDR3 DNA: TGTGCCAGTAGTCCATGGACTAGCGGGAGTTACGAGCAGTACTTC
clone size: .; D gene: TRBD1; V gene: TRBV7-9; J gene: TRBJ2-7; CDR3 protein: CASSLIGDFSTGHTYEQYF; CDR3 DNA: TGTGCCAGCAGCTTAATTGGGGATTTTTCGACAGGGCATACCTACGAGCAGTACTTC
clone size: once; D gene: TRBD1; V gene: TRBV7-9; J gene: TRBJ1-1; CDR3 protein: CASSPVPGQGSNTEAFF; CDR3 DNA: TGTGCCAGCAGCCCTGTCCCGGGACAGGGATCGAACACTGAAGCTTTCTTT
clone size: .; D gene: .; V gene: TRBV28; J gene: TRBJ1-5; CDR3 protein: CASSPHLGQGINQPQHF; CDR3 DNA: TGTGCCAGCAGTCCCCATCTCGGGCAGGGGATCAATCAGCCCCAGCATTTT
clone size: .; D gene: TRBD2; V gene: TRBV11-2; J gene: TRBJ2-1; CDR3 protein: CASSLVAGVGEQFF; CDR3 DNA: TGTGCCAGCAGCTTAGTAGCGGGAGTGGGTGAGCAGTTCTTC
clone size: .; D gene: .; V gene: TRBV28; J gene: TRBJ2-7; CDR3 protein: CASSQGTAYEQYF; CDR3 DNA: TGTGCCAGCAGTCAGGGGACGGCCTACGAGCAGTACTTC
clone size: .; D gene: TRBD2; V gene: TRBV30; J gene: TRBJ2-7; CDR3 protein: CAWSTSGIYEQYF; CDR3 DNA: TGTGCCTGGAGTACTAGCGGGATATACGAGCAGTACTTC
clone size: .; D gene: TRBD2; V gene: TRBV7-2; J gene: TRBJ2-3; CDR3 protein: CASSLLAGGGTDTQYF; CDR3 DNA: TGTGCCAGCAGCTTATTGGCGGGAGGCGGGACAGATACGCAGTATTTT
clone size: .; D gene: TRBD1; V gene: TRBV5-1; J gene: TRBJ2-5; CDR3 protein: CASSLASGTGQETQYF; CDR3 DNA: TGCGCCAGCAGCTTGGCCTCCGGGACAGGACAAGAGACCCAGTACTTC
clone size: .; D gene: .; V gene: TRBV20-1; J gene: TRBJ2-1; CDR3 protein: CSADLSAEQFF; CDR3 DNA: TGCAGTGCTGACTTGTCCGCCGAGCAGTTCTTC
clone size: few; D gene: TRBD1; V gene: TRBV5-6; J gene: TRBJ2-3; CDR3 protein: CASSRNRGASTDTQYF; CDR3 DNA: TGTGCCAGCAGCCGAAACAGGGGGGCAAGTACAGATACGCAGTATTTT
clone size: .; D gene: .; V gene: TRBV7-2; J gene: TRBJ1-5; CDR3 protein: CASSLEGGNQPQHF; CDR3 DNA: TGTGCCAGCAGCTTAGAAGGGGGCAATCAGCCCCAGCATTTT
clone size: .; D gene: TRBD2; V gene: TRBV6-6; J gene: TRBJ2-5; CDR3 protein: CASSPGAGGYQETQYF; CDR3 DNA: TGTGCCAGCAGTCCCGGAGCGGGAGGCTACCAAGAGACCCAGTACTTC
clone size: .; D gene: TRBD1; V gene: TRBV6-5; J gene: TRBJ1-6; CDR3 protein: CASRNAGQVFSPLHF; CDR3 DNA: TGTGCCAGCAGAAACGCGGGACAGGTTTTCTCACCCCTCCACTTT
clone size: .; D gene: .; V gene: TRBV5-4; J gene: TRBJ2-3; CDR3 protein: CASSPMEGSRDTQYF; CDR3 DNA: TGTGCCAGCAGCCCGATGGAGGGGTCTAGAGATACGCAGTATTTT
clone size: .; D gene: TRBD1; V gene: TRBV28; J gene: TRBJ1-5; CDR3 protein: CASSSGTGTTSNQPQHF; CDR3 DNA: TGTGCCAGCAGTTCCGGGACAGGGACGACGAGCAATCAGCCCCAGCATTTT
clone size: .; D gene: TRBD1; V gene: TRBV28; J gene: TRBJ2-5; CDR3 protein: CASSSTGGPETQYF; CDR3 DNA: TGTGCCAGCAGTTCCACAGGGGGCCCAGAGACCCAGTACTTC
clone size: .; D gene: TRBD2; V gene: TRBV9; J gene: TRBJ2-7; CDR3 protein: CASSVGLAGYEQYF; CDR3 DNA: TGTGCCAGCAGCGTAGGACTAGCGGGATACGAGCAGTACTTC
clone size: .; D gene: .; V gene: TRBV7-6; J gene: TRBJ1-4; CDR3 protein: CASSSLDRKDEKLFF; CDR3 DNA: TGTGCCAGCAGCTCTCTGGACAGAAAGGATGAAAAACTGTTTTTT
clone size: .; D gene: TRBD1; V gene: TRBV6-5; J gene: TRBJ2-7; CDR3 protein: CASSYRGTGNEQYF; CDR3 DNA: TGTGCCAGCAGTTACCGTGGGACAGGGAACGAGCAGTACTTC
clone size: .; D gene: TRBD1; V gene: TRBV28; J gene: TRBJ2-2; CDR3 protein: CASNRQGAVKTKNTGELFF; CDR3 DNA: TGTGCCAGCAACAGACAGGGGGCAGTTAAAACCAAGAACACCGGGGAGCTGTTTTTT
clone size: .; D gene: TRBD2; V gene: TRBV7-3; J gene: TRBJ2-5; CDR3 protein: CASSLSAGDVETQYF; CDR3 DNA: TGTGCCAGCAGCTTATCAGCGGGAGATGTTGAGACCCAGTACTTC
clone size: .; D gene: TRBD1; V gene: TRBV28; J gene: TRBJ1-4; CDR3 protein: CASSFPGQAEKLFF; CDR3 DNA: TGTGCCAGCAGTTTCCCGGGACAGGCTGAAAAACTGTTTTTT
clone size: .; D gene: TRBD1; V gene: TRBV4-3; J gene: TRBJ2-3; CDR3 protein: CASSQEGQGAPDTQYF; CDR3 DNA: TGCGCCAGCAGCCAAGAGGGACAGGGGGCCCCAGATACGCAGTATTTT
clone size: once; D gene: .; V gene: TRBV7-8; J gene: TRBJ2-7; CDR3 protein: CASSSPGLSSYEQYF; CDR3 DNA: TGTGCCAGCAGCTCCCCAGGGTTAAGCTCCTACGAGCAGTACTTC
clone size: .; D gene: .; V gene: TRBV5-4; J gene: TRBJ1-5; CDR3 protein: CASSLPRQGNQPQHF; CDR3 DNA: TGTGCCAGCAGCCTACCCAGACAGGGCAATCAGCCCCAGCATTTT
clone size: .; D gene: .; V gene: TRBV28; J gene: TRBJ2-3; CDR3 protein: CASSFSSGYTDTQYF; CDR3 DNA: TGTGCCAGCAGTTTTTCCAGCGGCTACACAGATACGCAGTATTTT
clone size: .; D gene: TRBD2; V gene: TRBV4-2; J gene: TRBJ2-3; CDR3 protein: CASSQVAGLIVDTQYF; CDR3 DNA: TGTGCCAGCAGCCAAGTAGCGGGTCTTATTGTGGATACGCAGTATTTT
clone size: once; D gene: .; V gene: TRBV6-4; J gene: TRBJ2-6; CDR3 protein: CASSDSGGSGANVLTF; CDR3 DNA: TGTGCCAGCAGTGACTCAGGGGGCTCTGGGGCCAACGTCCTGACTTTC
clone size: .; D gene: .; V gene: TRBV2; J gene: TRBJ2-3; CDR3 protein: CASSELGSGTDTQYF; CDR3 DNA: TGTGCCAGCAGTGAATTGGGTAGCGGCACAGATACGCAGTATTTT
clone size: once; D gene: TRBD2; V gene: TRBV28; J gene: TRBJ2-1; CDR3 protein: CAILGRGGRNEQFF; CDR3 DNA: TGTGCCATCCTGGGGAGGGGAGGTAGGAATGAGCAGTTCTTC
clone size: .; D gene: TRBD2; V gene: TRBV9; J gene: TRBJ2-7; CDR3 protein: CASSPTSGSPEQYF; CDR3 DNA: TGTGCCAGCAGCCCTACTAGCGGGAGCCCCGAGCAGTACTTC
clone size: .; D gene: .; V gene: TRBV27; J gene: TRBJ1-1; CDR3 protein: CASFDRLNTEAFF; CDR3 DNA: TGTGCCAGCTTCGACAGACTGAACACTGAAGCTTTCTTT
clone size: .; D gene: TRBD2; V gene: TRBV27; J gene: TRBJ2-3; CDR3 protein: CASSFFAGGLDTQYF; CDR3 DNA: TGTGCCAGCAGTTTCTTCGCGGGAGGGCTGGATACGCAGTATTTT
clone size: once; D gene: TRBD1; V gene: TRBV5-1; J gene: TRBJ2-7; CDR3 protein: CASSLGTGQPYEQYF; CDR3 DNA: TGCGCCAGCAGCTTGGGCACGGGACAGCCCTACGAGCAGTACTTC
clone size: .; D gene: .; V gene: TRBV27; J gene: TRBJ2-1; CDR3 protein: CASSLLVGAGYNEQFF; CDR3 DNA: TGTGCCAGCAGTTTGTTAGTGGGGGCTGGGTACAATGAGCAGTTCTTC
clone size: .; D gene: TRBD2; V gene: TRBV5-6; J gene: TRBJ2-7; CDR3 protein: CASSSGTSGGEQYF; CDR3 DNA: TGTGCCAGCAGCTCGGGGACTAGCGGTGGCGAGCAGTACTTC
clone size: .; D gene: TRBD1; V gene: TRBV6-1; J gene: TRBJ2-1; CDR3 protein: CASSAGTGHSEQFF; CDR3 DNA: TGTGCCAGCAGCGCCGGGACAGGGCATAGTGAGCAGTTCTTC
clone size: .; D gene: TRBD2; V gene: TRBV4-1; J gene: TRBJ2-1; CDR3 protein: CASSQPSGSYNEQFF; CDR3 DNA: TGCGCCAGCAGCCAGCCTAGCGGGAGTTACAATGAGCAGTTCTTC
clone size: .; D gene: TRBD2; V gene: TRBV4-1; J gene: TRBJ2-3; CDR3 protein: CASSQQASGSTDTQYF; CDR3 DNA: TGCGCCAGCAGCCAACAGGCTAGCGGAAGCACAGATACGCAGTATTTT
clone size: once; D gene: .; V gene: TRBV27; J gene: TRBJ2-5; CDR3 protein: CASSFSGRETQYF; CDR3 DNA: TGTGCCAGCAGTTTTTCTGGGCGAGAGACCCAGTACTTC